The 2 T cell receptor beta chains below all came from one sample that was sequenced in a study of T cells in women clearing cervical HPV infection. Clones were read by immunoSEQ multiplex PCR, and TCRdb kept only the in-frame ones, dropping some. The sample is made up of 45,000 to 55,000 clones, and the top ten hold around 1.5% of it. Material for sequencing was blood buffy coat. Receptors were obtained from a woman aged 18 to 75 with a cervical HPV16 infection that either progressed to CIN3+ or cleared (not recorded which).

On this clone: The sequenced fragment ends 3 residues before the CDR3 boundary, so the rest is inferred from the germline J gene. This sequence joins TRBV20-1 and TRBJ1-2, with 9 bases fitting TRBD1. This CDR3 has 14 residues. V lost 6 bases to trimming and J lost 4 bases; unmatched junction nucleotides: 9. In germline, CDR1 is DFQATT, CDR2 SNEGSKA (reference sequence). CDR3 DNA, as far as it was read: TGCAGTGCCGAGAGGACAGGGGACGTCTATGGC. This sequence encodes CSAERTGDVYG. Given in full, the CDR3 is CSAERTGDVYGYTF.

This chain's CDR3 is CSANSDRVATDTQYF. The CDR3 bases that were read are TGCAGTGCAAACTCCGACAGGGTGGCCACAGATACG. V gene TRBV20-1 combines with J gene TRBJ2-3; 7 positions agree with TRBD1. The CDR3 end lies 3 residues beyond the end of the read and is filled in from the germline J gene. CDR1 is DFQATT, CDR2 SNEGSKA, per germline (reference sequence). V was pared by 6 bases and J by 2 bases, with 11 bases of the junction left unmatched. This CDR3 has 15 amino acids.